The rows below give T cell receptor beta chains drawn from one sample of a study of regulatory T cells in long-lasting Graves disease. From the multiplex PCR reads, TCRdb called clonotypes with MiXCR, one entry per CDR3 protein. The sample holds under 450,000 distinct CDR3 sequences, 23% seen once. The sample here was peripheral blood mononuclear cells (PBMCs), taken when the disease was refractory, from a patient treated with antithyroid drugs. These receptors all come from a female donor with Graves disease. The CDR3 runs from the conserved cysteine through the conserved F or W. The D gene is left open where the match is weak. Size is stated for part of the rows, as once, few or many counts, or as a class when the clone is expanded.

clone size: .; D gene: TRBD1; V gene: TRBV3-1; J gene: TRBJ1-4; CDR3 protein: CASSPEQGRPSATNEKLFF; CDR3 DNA: TGTGCCAGCAGCCCTGAACAGGGGCGCCCCTCTGCAACTAATGAAAAACTGTTTTTT
clone size: few; D gene: .; V gene: TRBV4-1; J gene: TRBJ1-2; CDR3 protein: CASSQGGGSYGYTF; CDR3 DNA: TGCGCCAGCAGCCAAGGTGGGGGTAGTTATGGCTACACCTTC
clone size: many; D gene: .; V gene: TRBV18; J gene: TRBJ2-5; CDR3 protein: CASSLRSVETQYF; CDR3 DNA: TGTGCCAGCTCACTCCGGAGCGTGGAGACCCAGTACTTC
clone size: .; D gene: .; V gene: TRBV20-1; J gene: TRBJ2-7; CDR3 protein: CSARARDGAGRNEQYF; CDR3 DNA: TGCAGTGCTAGGGCTCGAGACGGGGCAGGGCGAAACGAGCAGTACTTC
clone size: .; D gene: .; V gene: TRBV7-9; J gene: TRBJ1-1; CDR3 protein: CASSFSLSTEAFF; CDR3 DNA: TGTGCCAGCAGTTTTTCTTTATCCACTGAAGCTTTCTTT
clone size: .; D gene: .; V gene: TRBV7-2; J gene: TRBJ2-7; CDR3 protein: CASSLVALRYEQYF; CDR3 DNA: TGTGCCAGCAGCTTAGTTGCCCTCCGGTACGAGCAGTACTTC
clone size: few; D gene: TRBD1; V gene: TRBV27; J gene: TRBJ1-2; CDR3 protein: CASSPGQTYGYTF; CDR3 DNA: TGTGCCAGCAGTCCGGGACAGACCTATGGCTACACCTTC
clone size: .; D gene: .; V gene: TRBV6-1; J gene: TRBJ1-5; CDR3 protein: CASSAAGGQPQQF; CDR3 DNA: TGTGCCAGCAGTGCAGCCGGAGGTCAGCCCCAGCAGTTT
clone size: .; D gene: .; V gene: TRBV24-1; J gene: TRBJ2-2; CDR3 protein: CATSDLGSQTNTGELFF; CDR3 DNA: TGTGCCACCAGTGATTTGGGGTCTCAGACGAACACCGGGGAGCTGTTTTTT
clone size: .; D gene: TRBD1; V gene: TRBV7-9; J gene: TRBJ2-7; CDR3 protein: CASSSGTGGLSEQYF; CDR3 DNA: TGTGCCAGCAGCTCCGGGACAGGGGGCTTAAGCGAGCAGTACTTC
clone size: many; D gene: TRBD2; V gene: TRBV6-1; J gene: TRBJ2-7; CDR3 protein: CASSDPTSGRREQYF; CDR3 DNA: TGTGCCAGCAGTGACCCCACTAGCGGGAGACGCGAGCAGTACTTC
clone size: .; D gene: .; V gene: TRBV19; J gene: TRBJ2-5; CDR3 protein: CASSRLGSGKETQYF; CDR3 DNA: TGTGCCAGTAGCCGCCTTGGGTCAGGAAAAGAGACCCAGTACTTC
clone size: .; D gene: .; V gene: TRBV12-3/TRBV12-4; J gene: TRBJ1-2; CDR3 protein: CASSPGLTNYDYTF; CDR3 DNA: TGTGCCAGCAGCCCGGGACTGACTAACTATGACTACACCTTC
clone size: .; D gene: .; V gene: TRBV29-1; J gene: TRBJ1-2; CDR3 protein: CSVSARLGNYGYTF; CDR3 DNA: TGCAGCGTTAGCGCCCGATTGGGGAACTATGGCTACACCTTC
clone size: many; D gene: TRBD1; V gene: TRBV7-2; J gene: TRBJ1-6; CDR3 protein: CASSSGQTHSPLHF; CDR3 DNA: TGTGCCAGCAGCTCGGGACAGACCCATTCACCCCTCCACTTT
clone size: .; D gene: .; V gene: TRBV20-1; J gene: TRBJ2-7; CDR3 protein: CSAPTGVFYEQYF; CDR3 DNA: TGCAGTGCTCCCACCGGGGTATTCTACGAGCAGTACTTC
clone size: many; D gene: .; V gene: TRBV7-2; J gene: TRBJ1-1; CDR3 protein: CASSLAAGATSKAFF; CDR3 DNA: TGTGCCAGCAGCTTAGCTGCTGGGGCGACGAGTAAAGCTTTCTTT
clone size: few; D gene: TRBD2; V gene: TRBV29-1; J gene: TRBJ2-7; CDR3 protein: CSVEDQASGIYEQYF; CDR3 DNA: TGCAGCGTTGAAGATCAGGCTAGCGGGATCTACGAGCAGTACTTC
clone size: .; D gene: TRBD1; V gene: TRBV7-9; J gene: TRBJ1-1; CDR3 protein: CASSSAQGYTEAFF; CDR3 DNA: TGTGCCAGCAGCTCTGCACAGGGGTACACTGAAGCTTTCTTT
clone size: few; D gene: TRBD1; V gene: TRBV29-1; J gene: TRBJ1-4; CDR3 protein: CSVAIAGGANEKLFF; CDR3 DNA: TGCAGCGTTGCCATTGCAGGGGGCGCGAATGAAAAACTGTTTTTT
clone size: .; D gene: TRBD2; V gene: TRBV24-1; J gene: TRBJ2-7; CDR3 protein: CATILTGTSGLDSSYEQYF; CDR3 DNA: TGTGCCACCATTCTAACCGGGACTAGCGGGCTTGATAGCTCCTACGAGCAGTACTTC
clone size: .; D gene: TRBD1; V gene: TRBV19; J gene: TRBJ2-7; CDR3 protein: CASSRGWGQDKSYEQYF; CDR3 DNA: TGTGCCAGTAGCAGGGGGTGGGGACAGGATAAATCCTACGAGCAGTACTTC
clone size: many; D gene: .; V gene: TRBV7-2; J gene: TRBJ1-1; CDR3 protein: CASRSDSSEAFF; CDR3 DNA: TGTGCCAGCAGGAGCGACAGCTCTGAAGCTTTCTTT
clone size: few; D gene: .; V gene: TRBV3-1; J gene: TRBJ1-1; CDR3 protein: CASSQKSGHLGTEAFF; CDR3 DNA: TGTGCCAGCAGCCAAAAATCGGGACATCTGGGCACTGAAGCTTTCTTT
clone size: .; D gene: .; V gene: TRBV6-1; J gene: TRBJ1-5; CDR3 protein: CASSDVVNGNQPQHF; CDR3 DNA: TGTGCCAGCAGTGACGTGGTAAATGGCAATCAGCCCCAGCATTTT
clone size: .; D gene: .; V gene: TRBV12-3/TRBV12-4; J gene: TRBJ2-5; CDR3 protein: CASSGTHEETQCF; CDR3 DNA: TGTGCCAGCAGCGGGACCCACGAAGAGACCCAGTGCTTC
clone size: .; D gene: .; V gene: TRBV30; J gene: TRBJ1-1; CDR3 protein: CAWSVSGPNTEAFF; CDR3 DNA: TGTGCCTGGAGTGTATCAGGGCCCAACACTGAAGCTTTCTTT
clone size: .; D gene: TRBD2; V gene: TRBV19; J gene: TRBJ2-2; CDR3 protein: CASSPGSTSSGELFF; CDR3 DNA: TGTGCCAGTAGTCCCGGGTCGACTAGCTCCGGGGAGCTGTTTTTT
clone size: many; D gene: TRBD1; V gene: TRBV28; J gene: TRBJ1-2; CDR3 protein: CASSSGTGGGYGYTF; CDR3 DNA: TGTGCCAGCAGCTCCGGGACAGGGGGCGGCTATGGCTACACCTTC
clone size: few; D gene: .; V gene: TRBV6-2/TRBV6-3; J gene: TRBJ2-7; CDR3 protein: CASSYRARVSASEQYF; CDR3 DNA: TGTGCCAGCAGTTACCGCGCCAGGGTTTCGGCGTCGGAGCAGTACTTC
clone size: many; D gene: TRBD2; V gene: TRBV2; J gene: TRBJ2-7; CDR3 protein: CASTDPISASGSYEQYF; CDR3 DNA: TGTGCCAGCACCGACCCTATTTCGGCTAGCGGGAGTTACGAGCAGTACTTC
clone size: many; D gene: TRBD2; V gene: TRBV20-1; J gene: TRBJ2-7; CDR3 protein: CSATGLGTKLYEQYF; CDR3 DNA: TGCAGTGCCACGGGACTAGGAACCAAACTCTACGAGCAGTACTTC
clone size: few; D gene: .; V gene: TRBV6-1; J gene: TRBJ2-7; CDR3 protein: CASSEAWQGNYEQYF; CDR3 DNA: TGTGCCAGCAGTGAAGCGTGGCAGGGGAACTACGAGCAGTACTTC
clone size: few; D gene: .; V gene: TRBV6-4; J gene: TRBJ2-7; CDR3 protein: CASSYSSQSSEQYF; CDR3 DNA: TGTGCCAGCAGTTACTCGAGTCAGTCGAGCGAGCAGTACTTC
clone size: many; D gene: .; V gene: TRBV2; J gene: TRBJ2-7; CDR3 protein: CASSLSPGTSYEQYF; CDR3 DNA: TGTGCCAGCAGCCTTTCCCCGGGGACATCCTACGAGCAGTACTTC
clone size: many; D gene: TRBD1; V gene: TRBV2; J gene: TRBJ2-5; CDR3 protein: CASGEDRGGLETQYF; CDR3 DNA: TGTGCCAGTGGGGAGGACAGGGGAGGTTTGGAGACCCAGTACTTC
clone size: .; D gene: .; V gene: TRBV6-5; J gene: TRBJ1-2; CDR3 protein: CASSYGRRYGYTF; CDR3 DNA: TGTGCCAGCAGTTACGGACGTCGATATGGCTACACCTTC
clone size: many; D gene: .; V gene: TRBV12-3/TRBV12-4; J gene: TRBJ1-2; CDR3 protein: CASSRGLNGYTF; CDR3 DNA: TGTGCCAGCAGTAGAGGATTAAATGGCTACACCTTC
clone size: many; D gene: .; V gene: TRBV27; J gene: TRBJ1-1; CDR3 protein: CASSSQGLKAFF; CDR3 DNA: TGTGCCAGCAGTTCCCAGGGTCTCAAAGCTTTCTTT
clone size: few; D gene: .; V gene: TRBV6-1; J gene: TRBJ1-2; CDR3 protein: CASSEERGHGYTF; CDR3 DNA: TGTGCCAGCAGTGAGGAGAGGGGACATGGCTACACCTTC
clone size: .; D gene: .; V gene: TRBV20-1; J gene: TRBJ2-3; CDR3 protein: CSARDRADTQYF; CDR3 DNA: TGCAGTGCTAGAGATCGGGCGGATACGCAGTATTTT
clone size: .; D gene: .; V gene: TRBV7-2; J gene: TRBJ2-7; CDR3 protein: CASSYTIAGYRPYEQYF; CDR3 DNA: TGTGCCAGCAGCTACACCATTGCGGGATACCGACCCTACGAGCAGTACTTC
clone size: .; D gene: TRBD2; V gene: TRBV3-1; J gene: TRBJ2-1; CDR3 protein: CASSQRGRAAVEQFF; CDR3 DNA: TGTGCCAGCAGCCAACGCGGGAGGGCCGCCGTTGAGCAGTTCTTC
clone size: many; D gene: TRBD1; V gene: TRBV2; J gene: TRBJ1-6; CDR3 protein: CASRAGGAWSPLHF; CDR3 DNA: TGTGCCAGCAGGGCAGGGGGCGCTTGGTCACCCCTCCACTTT
clone size: .; D gene: TRBD1; V gene: TRBV20-1; J gene: TRBJ1-1; CDR3 protein: CSAREDRWRSTEAFF; CDR3 DNA: TGCAGTGCTAGAGAGGACAGGTGGAGGTCAACTGAAGCTTTCTTT
clone size: .; D gene: TRBD2; V gene: TRBV11-2; J gene: TRBJ2-5; CDR3 protein: CASSVATSGGYQETQYF; CDR3 DNA: TGTGCCAGCAGCGTAGCTACTAGCGGGGGGTACCAAGAGACCCAGTACTTC
clone size: few; D gene: .; V gene: TRBV6-5; J gene: TRBJ1-1; CDR3 protein: CASSSLGRDTEAFF; CDR3 DNA: TGTGCCAGCAGTTCCCTTGGGAGGGACACTGAAGCTTTCTTT
clone size: .; D gene: .; V gene: TRBV2; J gene: TRBJ2-3; CDR3 protein: CASSEPNSFGTDTQYF; CDR3 DNA: TGTGCCAGCAGTGAACCAAATAGTTTTGGCACAGATACGCAGTATTTT